This T cell receptor gamma chain was sequenced during a study of intestinal T cells in coeliac disease (TCRdb year 2020). Broadly, across the study: In the TRG cohort, the mean age of coeliac patients was around 17 years compared with almost 55 years for controls, so the coeliac patients were much younger than the controls. Duodenal biopsies from 30 to 35 coeliac disease patients and under 25 non-coeliac controls made up a second, larger TCR-gamma (TRG) cohort. In the TCR-delta (TRD) cohort, there were duodenal biopsies from about eleven coeliac disease patients and about eleven non-coeliac controls.

Libraries came from multiplex PCR. Sequencing relied on an Ion Torrent PGM. TRG repertoires were amplified from approximately 220 ng of biopsy DNA with the LymphoTrack kit, in which Illumina adapters are carried by the primers. TRG amplicons were purified with AMPure XP beads, quantified on a 2100 Bioanalyzer, and pooled equimolarly. TRG libraries were sequenced on an Ion PGM instrument. Regarding the original processing steps: FastX removed reads in which more than 10% of nucleotides fell below the per-patient third-quartile quality score. Alignment of reads was performed with IMGT/HighV-QUEST so that V, D and J genes were assigned, CDR3 regions were identified and functionality was assessed. Sequences were converted to amino acids, and every sequence predicted to be non-functional was removed. CDR3s were split into kmers, with and without positional annotation; kmer frequencies underwent PCA, and samples were clustered using all 1023 combinations of PCs 1-10. Classification was validated by leave-one-out cross-validation, in which parameters were re-optimised on the remaining samples each time. Shannon diversity was computed with the vegan R package from repeated random subsamples equal to the lowest read count. With CATT, TCRdb called clones again from the public reads; duplicate DNA rows were later joined. The V and J calls and clone size come from TCRdb's table, not from the authors' own analysis. The sample yields about 2,400 gamma-chain clones; roughly 45% were counted once. The ten largest make up over 4% of the sample.

Note on this clone: The target of this receptor is not known. Qualities for individual bases were not recorded, and no much larger clone is one base off.

Genomic DNA was extracted with the QIAamp DNA FFPE tissue kit from ten 5-um FFPE scrolls per case. Classification of coeliac disease based on the TCR repertoire was tested using fully anonymised formalin-fixed paraffin-embedded duodenal biopsies that were surplus to diagnostic needs. Here is what the overall study found, with its caveats: FFPE-derived DNA was found to be relatively degraded, and loss of a proportion of TCR sequences in each sample was likely caused by this degradation. A significant age difference was observed between coeliac and control groups, although significant classification was not yielded by an age-split analysis. Of some 54 biopsies, around 51 (approximately 94%) were correctly classified by TRG clustering, which had a reported leave-one-out accuracy of about 90%. In training, clustering based on TRD kmers put every one of the 22 biopsies in the right class, and the leave-one-out accuracy was reported as 91%. Repeated CDR3 amino acid sequences could not be distinguished from PCR duplicates.

Sequencing was performed on a duodenal biopsy. The TCR was taken from a human donor with celiac disease.

The CDR3 region: CATGTAGCTYYWIKTF. The DNA is TGTGCCACTGGGACGGCAGGATGCACTTATTATTGGATCAAGACGTTT. The chain employs TRGV2 and TRGJP2. The junction shows trimming of 10 bases on V and 9 bases on J, and the gene matches do not reach 23 bases of it. CDR1 is given as EGSNGY and CDR2 as YDSYNSKV, both from the germline V gene. The CDR3 runs 16 amino acids, cysteine and phenylalanine included. The DNA shown is the 48-base CDR3, in frame from base 1.